This note documents a single TCR beta chain sequence. Its target is not known. CDR3 length: 16 residues. After removal of 0 bases from V and 1 base from J, the junction contained 3 bases not matched to a gene. Germline V gene data show CDR1 as LGHNA and CDR2 as YNFKEQ. The data derive from a study of PD-L1 blockade in urothelial cancer. For the study at large: Bladder-origin urothelial cancer in males covered twenty-five of 29 patients. Prior chemotherapy in patients spanned 0 to 3 regimens. T cell content in blood samples showed a median of around 140,000.

Assay: immunoSEQ multiplex PCR; the TCRdb copy retains only in-frame clones and omits some. Of fewer than 45,000 clones listed, over 75% are singletons. Whole-study findings and limits: Stronger expansion of tumor-associated clones in blood at 3 weeks distinguished durable-benefit patients.

Time point in this sample: pretreatment peripheral blood. V and J are TRBV4-2 and TRBJ2-3, with 8 bases lining up with TRBD2. Specimen: PBMCs, collected around atezolizumab (anti-PD-L1) treatment. This TCR came from a donor at least 40 years old with urothelial cancer. The CDR3 spells CASSQDLLAGTDTQYF. The CDR3, as DNA: TGTGCCAGCAGCCAAGATCTACTAGCGGGCACAGATACGCAGTATTTT.